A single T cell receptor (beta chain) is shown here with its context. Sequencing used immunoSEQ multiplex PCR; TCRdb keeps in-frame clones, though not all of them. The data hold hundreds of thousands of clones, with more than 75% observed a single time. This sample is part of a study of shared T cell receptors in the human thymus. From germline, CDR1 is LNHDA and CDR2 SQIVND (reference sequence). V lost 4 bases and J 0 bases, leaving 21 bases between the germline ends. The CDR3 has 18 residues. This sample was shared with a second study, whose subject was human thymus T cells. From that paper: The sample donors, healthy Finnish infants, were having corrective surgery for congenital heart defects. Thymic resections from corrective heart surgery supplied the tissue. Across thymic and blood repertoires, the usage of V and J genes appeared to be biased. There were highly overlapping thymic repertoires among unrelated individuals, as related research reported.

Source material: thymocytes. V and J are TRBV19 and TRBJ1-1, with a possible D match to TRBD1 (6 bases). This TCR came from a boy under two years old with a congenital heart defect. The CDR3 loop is CASSRGGRASSLNTEAFF. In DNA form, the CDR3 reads TGTGCCAGTAGTAGAGGGGGAAGGGCCAGTAGCTTGAACACTGAAGCTTTCTTT.